This TCR beta chain was recovered during a study of vaccination and CD4 T cells after COVID-19. Points from the study as a whole: Spike mono-reactivity marked 304 of 307 vaccine-specific clones in convalescent patients.

This clonotype appeared a few times. Its antigen is not identified. Sequencing of DNA taken from cultured CD4+ T cells relied on the Oncomine TCR Beta short-read assay. MiXCR, applied by TCRdb to the PCR reads, yields one record per CDR3 protein. The data show roughly 7,400 distinct CDR3 sequences, under 40% seen once. Treatment of the sample: 10-day PBMC culture with coronavirus spike peptide pools or control peptides (ViraFEST assay). Collection of the unexposed donor's CD4+ T cells took place before the COVID-19 pandemic (2011-2018). Wells that each held around 2 million PBMCs were cultured with 8 to 10 IU/ml IL-2 and about 10 ug/ml peptide pools. The sequencing sample was made of CD4+ T cells from blood, cultured in vitro. The TCR comes from a human donor in good health.

Here the CDR3 reads CSAWDPRRTDTQYF. CDR3 coding DNA: TGCAGTGCTTGGGACCCGAGACGCACAGATACGCAGTATTTT. The chain uses TRBV20-1 and TRBJ2-3, with D perhaps given as TRBD1 or TRBD2 (5 bases each). The length of the CDR3 is 14 residues. Germline V lookup: CDR1 DFQATT, CDR2 SNEGSKA (reference sequence). Trimming cost V 5 bases and J 1 base, with 13 bases left between them.